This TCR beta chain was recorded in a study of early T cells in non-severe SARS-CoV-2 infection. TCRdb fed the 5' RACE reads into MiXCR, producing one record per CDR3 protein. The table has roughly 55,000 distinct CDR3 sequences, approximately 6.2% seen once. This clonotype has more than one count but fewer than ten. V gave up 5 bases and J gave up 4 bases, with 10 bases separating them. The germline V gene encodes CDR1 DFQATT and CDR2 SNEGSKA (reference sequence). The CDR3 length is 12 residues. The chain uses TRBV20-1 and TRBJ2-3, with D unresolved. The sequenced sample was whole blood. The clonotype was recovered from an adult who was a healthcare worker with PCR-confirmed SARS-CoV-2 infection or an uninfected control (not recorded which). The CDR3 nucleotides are TGCAGTGCTGACGGAGACCCAGATACGCAGTATTTT. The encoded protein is CSADGDPDTQYF.